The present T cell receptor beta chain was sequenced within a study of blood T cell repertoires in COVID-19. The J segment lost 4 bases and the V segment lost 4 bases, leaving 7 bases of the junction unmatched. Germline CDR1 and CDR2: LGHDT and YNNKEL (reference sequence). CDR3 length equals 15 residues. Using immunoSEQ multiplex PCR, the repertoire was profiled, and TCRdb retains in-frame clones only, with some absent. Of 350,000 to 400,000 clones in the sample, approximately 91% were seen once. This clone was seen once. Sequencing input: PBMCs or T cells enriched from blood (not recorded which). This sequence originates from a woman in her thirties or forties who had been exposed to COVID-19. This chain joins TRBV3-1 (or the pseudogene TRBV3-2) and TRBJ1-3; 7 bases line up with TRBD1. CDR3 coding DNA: TGTGCCAGCAGCCTCAGGGGGAACAGGGGAAACACCATATATTTT. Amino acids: CASSLRGNRGNTIYF.